This T cell receptor beta chain was captured in a study of T cells in Graves' hyperthyroidism and ophthalmopathy. Germline values: CDR1 SGHRS, CDR2 YFSETQ. V lost 2 bases to trimming and J lost 6 bases, with 11 bases between them. The CDR3 runs to 14 residues. There were TCR beta CDR3 regions amplified from RNA transcripts. Researchers ran a first-round RT-PCR on the TCR CDR3 using the HTBI primer set. TCRdb analysed the multiplex PCR reads with MiXCR anew, one entry per CDR3 protein. The top ten hold more than 20% of the sample, which has about 360,000 distinct CDR3 sequences, roughly 12% seen once. For the diagnoses, clinical symptoms, serum thyroxine and TRAb, thyroid ultrasound and orbital computed tomography were used. PBMCs stemmed from under 11 ml fresh peripheral blood.

Sequencing was performed on blood. This sequence joins TRBV5-1 and TRBJ2-2, with a possible D match to TRBD2 (6 bases). This clonotype was sampled from a man aged 30 to 45 with Graves' hyperthyroidism that later progressed to Graves' ophthalmopathy. The CDR3 here is CASSFRWGAGELFF. The CDR3 bases are TGCGCCAGCAGCTTCCGTTGGGGGGCCGGGGAGCTGTTTTTT. The variable domain in full, completed from reference TRBV5-1 and TRBJ2-2, reads KAGVTQTPRYLIKTRGQQVTLSCSPISGHRSVSWYQQTPGQGLQFLFEYFSETQRNKGNFPGRFSGRQFSNSRSEMNVSTLELGDSALYLCASSFRWGAGELFFGEGSRLTVL.